One sample yielded the 15 T cell receptor beta chains listed below, sequenced in a study of molecular identifiers for immune sequencing clone quantification. TCRdb redid the calling of the PCR reads with MiXCR, one entry per CDR3 protein. The sample contains approximately 41,000 distinct CDR3 sequences, 15% to 20% of which appear only once. Input material: naive CD8+ T cells from blood, with Jurkat cell RNA spiked in. Subset defined: FACS-sorted CD8+CD4-CCR7+CD45RA+ naive T cells. The receptors originated from a human donor in good health. Some libraries in this study had Jurkat cell RNA spiked in.

With respect to this clonotype: A read error may be the cause here, since a much bigger clone is one base away. The chain joins TRBV29-1 to TRBJ2-1, with a tentative D call TRBD1 (6 bases). V lost 5 bases and J lost 9, with 23 bases in between. Germline V lookup: CDR1 SQVTM, CDR2 ANQGSEA. The CDR3 consists of 15 residues. CDR3 residues: CSVTITGSEISEQFF. The CDR3 nucleotides are TGCAGCGTTACAATAACAGGGAGTGAGATAAGTGAGCAGTTCTTC.

The chain combines TRBV7-9 with TRBJ1-1; 10 bases are shared with TRBD1. V shed 6 bases and J 0 bases; nucleotides not matched to a gene: 1. The CDR3 covers 14 residues. Germline V CDR1 and CDR2: SEHNR, FQNEAQ (reference sequence). CDR3 in DNA: TGTGCCAGCAGGGGGACAGGGGTGAACACTGAAGCTTTCTTT. Translation: CASRGTGVNTEAFF.

This clonotype was picked up many times. V gene TRBV12-3 or TRBV12-4 combines with J gene TRBJ2-1; D is unresolved. This CDR3 is built from 14 residues. Trimming took 2 bases from V and 6 from J, leaving 11 bases between them. The CDR3 DNA reads as TGTGCCAGCAGTTTAACCCAGCCTATCAATGAGCAGTTCTTC. It specifies CASSLTQPINEQFF.

This clonotype has a count of ten or more. The rearrangement joins TRBV6-5 to TRBJ1-1; TRBD1 might be the D (5 bases). Deletions cut 1 base from V and 3 bases from J, with 9 bases between. The CDR3 is made up of 14 amino acids. The V gene's germline CDR1 is MNHEY and CDR2 SVGAGI. CDR3 sequence reads: CASSYFPGDTEAFF. CDR3 sequence (DNA): TGTGCCAGCAGTTACTTCCCGGGGGACACTGAAGCTTTCTTT.

This clonotype appeared many times. The chain recombines TRBV12-3 or TRBV12-4 with TRBJ2-3, with 11 bases lining up with TRBD2. V shed 5 bases, J shed 1 base, and the junction held 2 bases outside the gene matches. CDR3 length equals 15 residues. The CDR3 nucleotides read TGTGCCAGCAGTGCGACTAGCGGGGGCACAGATACGCAGTATTTT. Translating gives CASSATSGGTDTQYF.

This clonotype was seen many times. This rearrangement joins TRBV20-1 to TRBJ2-5, with 7 nucleotides matching TRBD2. This CDR3 has 16 residues. Germline loops: CDR1 DFQATT, CDR2 SNEGSKA (reference sequence). V was pared by 0 bases and J by 5 bases, with 12 bases of the junction left unmatched. The CDR3 sequence: CSARDLGQRGTETQYF. In nucleotides, the CDR3 is TGCAGTGCTAGAGATTTGGGCCAGCGGGGCACGGAGACCCAGTACTTC.

This clonotype was seen at least ten times. The genes are TRBV20-1 and TRBJ2-7; maybe TRBD1 (5 bases). This CDR3 has 13 residues. Trimming removed 6 bases at V and 6 bases at J, with 18 bases between. Germline CDR1 DFQATT, CDR2 SNEGSKA (reference sequence). The CDR3 spells CSASGQGPSEQYF. Here the CDR3 DNA reads TGCAGTGCCTCCGGCCAGGGTCCTAGCGAGCAGTACTTC.

This clonotype occurred many times. The CDR3 protein is CASSLPGQGIGELFF. The CDR3 nucleotides read TGTGCCAGCAGTCTTCCGGGACAGGGAATCGGGGAGCTGTTTTTT. This chain links TRBV12-3 or TRBV12-4 with TRBJ2-2; TRBD1 agrees at 9 bases. V was clipped by 5 bases and J by 7 bases; unmatched bases: 8. This CDR3 has 15 amino acids.

This clonotype was counted ten times or more. The chain employs TRBV30 and TRBJ2-7; D may correspond to TRBD1 or TRBD2 (5 bases each). The germline CDR1 and CDR2 sequences are GTSNPN and SVGIG (reference sequence). Trimming removed 5 bases at V and 0 bases at J, with 14 bases between. This CDR3 is built from 14 residues. The CDR3 DNA is TGTGCCTGGGATCCGGGGCCCTCCTCCTACGAGCAGTACTTC. This codes for CAWDPGPSSYEQYF.

In DNA, the CDR3 is TGCGCCAGCAGTGGATGGGCAGATACGCAGTATTTT. Translation gives CASSGWADTQYF. This chain joins TRBV10-2 and TRBJ2-3; D remains unclear. The germline CDR1 and CDR2 sequences are WSHSY and SAAADI. The CDR3 spans 12 residues. Between the trimmed V and J ends, which lost 4 bases and 4 bases, there was a span of 6 bases.

Ten or more counts support this clonotype. This chain connects TRBV20-1 to TRBJ1-5; D is perhaps TRBD1 (6 bases). The CDR3 contains 15 residues. V shed 4 bases and J shed 2 bases, with 15 bases lying between them. Germline V gene data show CDR1 as DFQATT and CDR2 as SNEGSKA (reference sequence). DNA for the CDR3: TGCAGTGCTACGATCTACAGGGAGGGCAATCAGCCCCAGCATTTT. This sequence encodes CSATIYREGNQPQHF.

This clonotype was seen ten or more times. The chain carries TRBV4-3 and TRBJ1-5; D is perhaps TRBD1 (5 bases). Trimming took off 0 bases at V and 4 bases at J, with 16 bases between the two ends. CDR1 and CDR2 (germline): LGHNA, YSLEER. This CDR3 has 17 amino acids. The CDR3 region is CASSQEILSTENQPQHF. In DNA, the CDR3 is TGCGCCAGCAGCCAAGAGATATTATCGACAGAGAATCAGCCCCAGCATTTT.

Ten or more counts support this clonotype. The chain carries TRBV6-5 and TRBJ1-1; 7 positions agree with TRBD1. The length of the CDR3 is 15 residues. Germline CDR1 reads MNHEY; CDR2 reads SVGAGI. V was clipped by 5 bases and J by 1 base; unmatched bases: 7. CDR3 nucleotides: TGTGCCAGCAGTAGCCCGGGACAGCGGAACACTGAAGCTTTCTTT. It specifies CASSSPGQRNTEAFF.

By share, this clonotype ranks as medium-sized. The chain recombines TRBV7-9 with TRBJ2-7, with D perhaps assigned TRBD1 or TRBD2 (6 bases each). The CDR3 is made up of 14 amino acids. Between the trimmed V and J ends, which lost 4 bases and 6 bases, there was a span of 16 bases. In germline, CDR1 is SEHNR, CDR2 FQNEAQ (reference sequence). The CDR3 loop reads CASSSDSGASEQYF. The CDR3 DNA is TGTGCCAGCAGCTCAGACTCGGGGGCAAGCGAGCAGTACTTC.

This clonotype was counted at least ten times. This rearrangement joins TRBV7-9 to TRBJ1-4; TRBD1 might be the D (6 bases). CDR3 length: 16 residues. Trimming took 5 bases from V and 4 from J, leaving 17 bases between them. The germline V gene has CDR1 SEHNR and CDR2 FQNEAQ (reference sequence). CDR3 DNA sequence: TGTGCCAGCAGCATACTCACAGGGACTATTAATGAAAAACTGTTTTTT. Amino acid sequence: CASSILTGTINEKLFF.